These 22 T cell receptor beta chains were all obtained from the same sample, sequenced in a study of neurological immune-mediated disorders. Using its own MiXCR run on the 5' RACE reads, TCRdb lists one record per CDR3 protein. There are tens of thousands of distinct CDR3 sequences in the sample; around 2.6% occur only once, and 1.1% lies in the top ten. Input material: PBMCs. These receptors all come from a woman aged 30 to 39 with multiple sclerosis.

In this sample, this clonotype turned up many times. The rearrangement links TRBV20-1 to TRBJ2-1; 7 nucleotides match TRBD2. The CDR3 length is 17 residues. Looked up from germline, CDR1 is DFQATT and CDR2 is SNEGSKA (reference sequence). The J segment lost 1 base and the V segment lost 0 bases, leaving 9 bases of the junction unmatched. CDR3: CSARDPAGGSSYNEQFF. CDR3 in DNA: TGCAGTGCTAGAGATCCGGCGGGCGGGAGTTCCTACAATGAGCAGTTCTTC.

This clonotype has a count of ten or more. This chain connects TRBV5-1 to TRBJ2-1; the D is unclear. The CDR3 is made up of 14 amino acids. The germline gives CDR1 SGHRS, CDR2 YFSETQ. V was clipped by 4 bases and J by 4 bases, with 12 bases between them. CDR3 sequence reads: CASSAENRYNEQFF. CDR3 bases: TGCGCCAGCAGCGCAGAGAATAGGTACAATGAGCAGTTCTTC.

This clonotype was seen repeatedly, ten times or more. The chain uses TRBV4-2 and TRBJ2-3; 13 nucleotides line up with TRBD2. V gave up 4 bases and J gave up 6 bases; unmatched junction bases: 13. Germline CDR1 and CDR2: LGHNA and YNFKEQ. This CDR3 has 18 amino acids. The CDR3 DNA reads TGTGCCAGCAGCCTTACAGACAGGACTAGCGGGAGTAGTGATACGCAGTATTTT. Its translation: CASSLTDRTSGSSDTQYF.

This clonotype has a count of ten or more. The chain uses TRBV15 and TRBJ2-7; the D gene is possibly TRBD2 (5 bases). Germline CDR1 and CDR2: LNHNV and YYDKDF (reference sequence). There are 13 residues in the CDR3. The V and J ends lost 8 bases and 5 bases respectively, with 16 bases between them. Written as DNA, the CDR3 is TGTGCCACCGCCCGAGGGAACAGAAACGAGCAGTACTTC. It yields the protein CATARGNRNEQYF.

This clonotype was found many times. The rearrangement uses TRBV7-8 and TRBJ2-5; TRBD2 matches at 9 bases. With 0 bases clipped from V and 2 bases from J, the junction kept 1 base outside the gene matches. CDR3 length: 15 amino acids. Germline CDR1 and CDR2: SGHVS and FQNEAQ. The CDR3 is CASSLASGRQETQYF. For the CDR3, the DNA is TGTGCCAGCAGCTTAGCTAGCGGGAGACAAGAGACCCAGTACTTC.

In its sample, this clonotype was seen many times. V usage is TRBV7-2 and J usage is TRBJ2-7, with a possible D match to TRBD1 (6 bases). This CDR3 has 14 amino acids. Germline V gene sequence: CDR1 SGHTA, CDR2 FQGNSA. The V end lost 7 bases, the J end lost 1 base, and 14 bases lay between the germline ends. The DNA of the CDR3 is TGTGCCAGCACCGTTGGACAGCCTTCCTACGAGCAGTACTTC. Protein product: CASTVGQPSYEQYF.

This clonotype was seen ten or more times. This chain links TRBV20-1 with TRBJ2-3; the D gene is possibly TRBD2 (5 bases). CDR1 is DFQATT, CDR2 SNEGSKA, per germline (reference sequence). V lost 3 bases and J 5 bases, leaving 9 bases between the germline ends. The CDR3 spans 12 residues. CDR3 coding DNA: TGCAGTGCTAGCCCTGGAGGAGATACGCAGTATTTT. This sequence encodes CSASPGGDTQYF.

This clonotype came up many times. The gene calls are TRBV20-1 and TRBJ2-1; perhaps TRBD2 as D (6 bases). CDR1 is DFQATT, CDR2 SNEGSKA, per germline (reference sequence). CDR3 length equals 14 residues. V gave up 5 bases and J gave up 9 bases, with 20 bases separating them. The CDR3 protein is CSAPSGLTGTEQFF. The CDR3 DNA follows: TGCAGTGCTCCCTCGGGACTTACGGGTACTGAGCAGTTCTTC.

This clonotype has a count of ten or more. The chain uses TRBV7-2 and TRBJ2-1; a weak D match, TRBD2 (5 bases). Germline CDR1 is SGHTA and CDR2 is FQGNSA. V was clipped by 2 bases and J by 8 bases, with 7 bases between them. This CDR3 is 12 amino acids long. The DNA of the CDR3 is TGTGCCAGCAGCTTAATGAGGGATGAGCAGTTCTTC. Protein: CASSLMRDEQFF.

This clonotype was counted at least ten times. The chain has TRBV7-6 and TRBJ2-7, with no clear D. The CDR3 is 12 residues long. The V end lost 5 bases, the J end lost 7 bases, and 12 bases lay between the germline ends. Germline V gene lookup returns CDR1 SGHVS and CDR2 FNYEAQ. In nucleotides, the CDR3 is TGTGCCAGCAGCAACCCGCGTGGGGAGCAGTACTTC. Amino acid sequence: CASSNPRGEQYF.

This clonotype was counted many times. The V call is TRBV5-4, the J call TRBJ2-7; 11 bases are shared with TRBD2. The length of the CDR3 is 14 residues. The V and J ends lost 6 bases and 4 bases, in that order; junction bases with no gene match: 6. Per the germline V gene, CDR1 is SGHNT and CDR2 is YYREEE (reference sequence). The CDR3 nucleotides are TGTGCCAGCACTGGGACTAGCGGAGCTTACGAGCAGTACTTC. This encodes CASTGTSGAYEQYF. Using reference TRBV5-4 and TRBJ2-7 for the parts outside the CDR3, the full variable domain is ETGVTQSPTHLIKTRGQQVTLRCSSQSGHNTVSWYQQALGQGPQFIFQYYREEENGRGNFPPRFSGLQFPNYSSELNVNALELDDSALYLCASTGTSGAYEQYFGPGTRLTVT.

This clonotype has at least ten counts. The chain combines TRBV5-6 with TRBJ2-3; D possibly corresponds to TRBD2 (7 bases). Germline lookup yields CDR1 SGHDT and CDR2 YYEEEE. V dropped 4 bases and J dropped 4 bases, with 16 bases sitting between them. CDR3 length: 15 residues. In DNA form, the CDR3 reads TGTGCCAGCAGCCCTTGGGGAGGGGGAGCAGATACGCAGTATTTT. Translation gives CASSPWGGGADTQYF.

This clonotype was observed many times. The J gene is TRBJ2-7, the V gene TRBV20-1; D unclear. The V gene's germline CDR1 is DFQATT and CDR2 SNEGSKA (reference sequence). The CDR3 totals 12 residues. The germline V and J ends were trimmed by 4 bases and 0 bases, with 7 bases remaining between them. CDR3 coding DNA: TGCAGTGCTATGGCGGCCTCCTACGAGCAGTACTTC. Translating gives CSAMAASYEQYF.

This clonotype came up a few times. The CDR3 protein is CASSFTETHMNTEAFF. DNA of the CDR3: TGTGCCAGCAGCTTTACAGAGACCCATATGAACACTGAAGCTTTCTTT. The chain links TRBV11-3 to TRBJ1-1; D remains ambiguous. Looked up from germline, CDR1 is SGHNT and CDR2 is YENEEA. The CDR3 sequence is 16 residues long. V lost 3 bases and J lost 0, with 14 bases in between.

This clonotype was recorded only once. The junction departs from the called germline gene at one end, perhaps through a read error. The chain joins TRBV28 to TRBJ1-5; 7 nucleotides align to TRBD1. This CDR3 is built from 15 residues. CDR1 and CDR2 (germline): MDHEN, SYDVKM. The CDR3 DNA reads TGTGCCAGCAGTTTCACAGGGGCAAACAATAAGACCCAGAATTTT. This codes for CASSFTGANNKTQNF.

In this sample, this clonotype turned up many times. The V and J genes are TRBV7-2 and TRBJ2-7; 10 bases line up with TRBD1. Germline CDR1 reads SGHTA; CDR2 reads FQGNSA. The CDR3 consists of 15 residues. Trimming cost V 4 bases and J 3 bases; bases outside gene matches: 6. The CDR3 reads CASSWGQGNFYEQYF. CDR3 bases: TGTGCCAGCAGCTGGGGACAGGGGAACTTCTACGAGCAGTACTTC.

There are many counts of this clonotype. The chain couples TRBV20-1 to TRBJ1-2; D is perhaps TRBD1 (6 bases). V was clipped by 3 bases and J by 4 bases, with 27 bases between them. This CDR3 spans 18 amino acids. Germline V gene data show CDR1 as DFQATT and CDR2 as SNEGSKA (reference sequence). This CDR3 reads CSASRGDETPSVGYGYTF. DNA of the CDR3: TGCAGTGCTAGTAGGGGGGACGAGACTCCCTCGGTTGGCTATGGCTACACCTTC.

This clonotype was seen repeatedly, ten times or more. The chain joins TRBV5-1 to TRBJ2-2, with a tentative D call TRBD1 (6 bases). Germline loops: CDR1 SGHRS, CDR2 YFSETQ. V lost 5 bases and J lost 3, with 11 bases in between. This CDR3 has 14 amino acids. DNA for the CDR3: TGCGCCAGCAGAGTGGCAGGGGACACCGGGGAGCTGTTTTTT. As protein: CASRVAGDTGELFF.

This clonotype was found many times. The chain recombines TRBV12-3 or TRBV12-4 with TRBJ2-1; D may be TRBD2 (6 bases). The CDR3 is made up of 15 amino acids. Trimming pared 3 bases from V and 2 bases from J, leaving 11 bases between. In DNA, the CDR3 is TGTGCCAGCAGTTTTGCGGGGTTAACCTACAATGAGCAGTTCTTC. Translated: CASSFAGLTYNEQFF.

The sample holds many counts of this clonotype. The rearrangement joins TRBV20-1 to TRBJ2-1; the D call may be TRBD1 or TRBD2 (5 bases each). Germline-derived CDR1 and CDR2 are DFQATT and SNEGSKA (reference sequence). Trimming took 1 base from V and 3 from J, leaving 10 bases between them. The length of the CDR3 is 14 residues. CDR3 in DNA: TGCAGTGCTAGAGGGGGGAGATTCTACAATGAGCAGTTCTTC. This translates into CSARGGRFYNEQFF.

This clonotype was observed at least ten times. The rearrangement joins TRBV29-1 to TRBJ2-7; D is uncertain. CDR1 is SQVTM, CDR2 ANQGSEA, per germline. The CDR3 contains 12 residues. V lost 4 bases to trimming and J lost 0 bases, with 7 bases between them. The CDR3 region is CSVGDDSYEQYF. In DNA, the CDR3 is TGCAGCGTTGGTGACGACTCCTACGAGCAGTACTTC.

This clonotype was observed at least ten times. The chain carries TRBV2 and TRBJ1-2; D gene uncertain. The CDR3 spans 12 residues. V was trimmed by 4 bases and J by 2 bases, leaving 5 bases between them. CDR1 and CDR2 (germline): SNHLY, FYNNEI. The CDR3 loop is CASSVYNYGYTF. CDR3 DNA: TGTGCCAGCAGTGTATACAACTATGGCTACACCTTC.